This TCR beta chain emerged from a study of shared clonotypes between healthy human individuals. The method was immunoSEQ multiplex PCR; TCRdb's version includes in-frame clones alone and lacks a portion of them. The sample carries 150,000 to 200,000 clones, approximately 92% recorded once. CDR1 is LNHDA and CDR2 is SQIVND in the germline V gene (reference sequence). CDR3 length: 15 residues. After removal of 1 base from V and 2 bases from J, the junction contained 5 bases not matched to a gene. Sequencing was carried out using naive CD4+ T cells sorted from blood. Documented subset: CD45RA+ positively selected. This rearrangement joins TRBV19 to TRBJ2-7; 7 bases map to TRBD2. This receptor was identified in a woman in her 30s in good health. CDR3 nucleotides: TGTGCCAGTAGTATAGTAGCTAGCGGTACCTACGAGCAGTACTTC. It translates to CASSIVASGTYEQYF.